This T cell receptor (beta chain) was captured in a study of response to subunit inactivated influenza vaccine. Study-wide findings and caveats: New T cells are recruited in small numbers by each seasonal influenza vaccination, according to the authors' suggestion.

TCRdb reprocessed the RT-PCR reads via MiXCR and lists one record per CDR3 protein. This sample has about 180,000 distinct CDR3 sequences, with around 9% found just once. A word on this clonotype: Its antigen is currently unknown.

The TCR was taken from a man aged 45-65 years who received an inactivated influenza vaccine. The sequencing used non-naive T cells sorted from PBMCs, collected on the day of vaccination.

This CDR3 is CASSQDSGDEELFF. The CDR3 DNA reads as TGCGCCAGCAGCCAAGATTCAGGAGATGAGGAGCTGTTTTTT. This chain connects TRBV4-1 to TRBJ2-2; no reliable D call. This CDR3 region has 14 residues. V dropped 0 bases and J dropped 10 bases, with 12 bases sitting between them. Germline V gene sequence: CDR1 MGHRA, CDR2 YSYEKL.